Listed here is a single T cell receptor (beta chain). The entry originates in a study of shared clonotypes between healthy human individuals. This table comes from immunoSEQ multiplex PCR, and its TCRdb copy is limited to in-frame clones, with some not included. The sample includes roughly 660,000 clones, 80% to 95% of them seen just once. With V trimmed by 2 bases and J by 6 bases, 3 bases remained unmatched. The CDR3 sequence is 14 residues long. Germline CDR1 is MNHNY and CDR2 is SVGAGI (reference sequence). The sample consisted of memory CD8+ T cells from PBMCs. Subset of the sample: CD45RO+ cells pooled with CCR7-negative TemRA cells. V usage is TRBV6-6 and J usage is TRBJ1-2, with 10 positions matching TRBD1. The receptor was isolated from a man between 18 and 35 years old in good health. Some clones in this sample may be carry-over from other donors' samples. The CDR3 reads CASSYGDRGDGYTF. CDR3 nucleotides: TGTGCCAGCAGTTACGGGGACAGGGGCGATGGCTACACCTTC.